One and the same sample provided the 9 T cell receptor beta chains below, sequenced in a study of blood T cells in healthy people across ages. Combining a sample-barcoded 5' primer with a J-beta primer mix, a second PCR ran for roughly 7 to 12 cycles. From the 5' RACE reads, TCRdb called clonotypes with MiXCR, one entry per CDR3 protein. Among 800,000 to 950,000 distinct CDR3 sequences listed, 25% to 30% were seen once. This sample was also put to use in a study of T cells of mothers and their children.

The sequencing sample was made of blood. The receptors were sampled from a woman aged 40-49 years in good health.

This clonotype was recorded once. The chain joins TRBV4-2 to TRBJ2-7; D may be TRBD1 (6 bases). This CDR3 is 17 amino acids long. Germline V gene lookup returns CDR1 LGHNA and CDR2 YNFKEQ. V was shortened by 4 bases and J by 3 bases, with 22 bases between the two germline ends. The DNA of the CDR3 is TGTGCCAGCAGCCTCCCTAGCAGCATACAGGGTATCTACGAGCAGTACTTC. This translates into CASSLPSSIQGIYEQYF.

This clonotype was observed a few times. This chain uses TRBV4-2 with TRBJ2-3; 16 nucleotides match TRBD2. Per the germline V gene, CDR1 is LGHNA and CDR2 is YNFKEQ. The CDR3 length is 16 residues. Unmatched junction bases numbered 2, after V lost 4 bases and J lost 4 bases. CDR3 sequence (DNA): TGTGCCAGCAGCCCTGGGACTAGCGGGGGGGCAGATACGCAGTATTTT. It translates to CASSPGTSGGADTQYF.

CDR3 amino acids: CASSLQGATGELFF. Here the CDR3 DNA reads TGTGCCAGCAGTCTACAGGGGGCGACCGGGGAGCTGTTTTTT. V is TRBV14 and J is TRBJ2-2; 9 bases are a match to TRBD1. Germline lookup yields CDR1 SGHDN and CDR2 FVKESK. Unmatched junction bases numbered 4, after V lost 6 bases and J lost 5 bases. CDR3 size: 14 residues.

The chain employs TRBV28 and TRBJ2-1; 16 nucleotides agree with TRBD2. V shed 6 bases, J shed 8 bases, and the junction held 7 bases outside the gene matches. The CDR3 loop spans 16 amino acids. CDR1 and CDR2 (germline): MDHEN, SYDVKM. The CDR3 sequence is CASSSGLAGGIHEQFF. DNA for the CDR3: TGTGCCAGCAGCTCGGGACTAGCGGGGGGGATCCATGAGCAGTTCTTC.

This sequence joins TRBV7-2 and TRBJ2-7, with 10 bases matching TRBD1. This CDR3 has 16 residues. With V trimmed by 0 bases and J by 1 base, 3 bases remained unmatched. CDR1 is SGHTA, CDR2 FQGNSA, per germline. As DNA, the CDR3 is TGTGCCAGCAGCTTAGCTGGGACAGGGGTGTCCTACGAGCAGTACTTC. It encodes CASSLAGTGVSYEQYF. The whole variable domain, filled in from reference TRBV7-2 and TRBJ2-7, reads GAGVSQSPSNKVTEKGKDVELRCDPISGHTALYWYRQSLGQGLEFLIYFQGNSAPDKSGLPSDRFSAERTGGSVSTLTIQRTQQEDSAVYLCASSLAGTGVSYEQYFGPGTRLTVT.

This clonotype was counted at least ten times. The rearrangement uses TRBV20-1 and TRBJ1-2; D is unresolved. Germline-derived CDR1 and CDR2 are DFQATT and SNEGSKA (reference sequence). The CDR3 contains 14 residues. V was shortened by 0 bases and J by 3 bases, with 11 bases between the two germline ends. As DNA, the CDR3 is TGCAGTGCTAGAGAGGGCAGCGGAGACTATGGCTACACCTTC. Its translation is CSAREGSGDYGYTF.

This clonotype was observed a handful of times. The chain is built from TRBV28 and TRBJ1-6; D is uncertain. The CDR3 extends over 16 amino acids. V shed 5 bases and J shed 4 bases, with 15 bases lying between them. Germline V CDR1 and CDR2: MDHEN, SYDVKM. In DNA form, the CDR3 reads TGTGCCAGCAGTGCGAATAAAGGCAGATATAATTCACCCCTCCACTTT. The encoded protein is CASSANKGRYNSPLHF.

The chain combines TRBV7-3 with TRBJ1-1; D is unresolved. V shed 7 bases and J shed 1 base, with 16 bases lying between them. CDR1 and CDR2 (germline): SGHTA, FQGTGA. This CDR3 region has 15 residues. The CDR3 DNA follows: TGTGCCAGCATCCACCCTGGGGAGGGGAACACTGAAGCTTTCTTT. This translates into CASIHPGEGNTEAFF.

The CDR3: CASSTTSGGVYEQYF. The CDR3 region has the DNA TGTGCCAGCAGCACTACTAGCGGGGGGGTTTACGAGCAGTACTTC. The chain uses TRBV7-2 and TRBJ2-4, with TRBD2 matching over 13 bases. The J call could be wrong; TRBJ2-7 is a better fit for the DNA end. CDR1 is SGHTA, CDR2 FQGNSA, per germline. The CDR3 extends over 15 amino acids.